This T cell receptor beta chain derives from a study of radiotherapy plus CTLA-4 blockade in lung cancer. Notes on the study in general: The authors reported that early blood T cell clone dynamics, with interferon-beta, best predicted response.

With respect to this clone: What it recognizes is unknown.

The table came from immunoSEQ multiplex PCR; TCRdb's copy has only in-frame clones and leaves some out. This sample has some 70,000 clones; approximately 79% occur once, and the top ten carry roughly 10%. The sample was peripheral blood, taken from a patient treated with radiotherapy plus ipilimumab. The TCR was taken from a human donor with non-small cell lung cancer who had a complete response to radiotherapy plus ipilimumab.

In DNA form, the CDR3 reads TGTGCCTGGAGTGAGGGCAGGAGCAATCAGCCCCAGCATTTT. This translates into CAWSEGRSNQPQHF. The chain is built from TRBV30 and TRBJ1-5; D gene unclear. Germline CDR1 reads GTSNPN; CDR2 reads SVGIG (reference sequence). V gave up 1 base and J gave up 1 base, with 8 bases separating them. This CDR3 comprises 14 residues.